This TCR beta chain was sequenced for a study of tumor and adjacent non-tumor tissue in lung cancer. At the level of the study: Each sample yielded 3.9 million or so productive TCRbeta reads on average. Points from the study as a whole: In normal lung, the top 100 clones were significantly more dominant than in tumor.

Worth noting for this clonotype: Its antigen is undetermined.

The template was RNA from unsorted bulk tissue. More than 3 cm separated this lung sample from the edge of the tumor. Three rounds of nested PCR, following a modified ARM-PCR protocol, produced the TCRbeta library. TCRdb re-analysed the multiplex PCR reads in MiXCR, keeping a single row per CDR3 protein. The sample consists of some 68,000 distinct CDR3 sequences, 76% of them appearing once. This receptor was taken from a man aged 60 to 69 with non-small cell lung cancer. Material for sequencing was distant non-tumor lung tissue.

The CDR3 region is CSVDPGAAGAGANVLTF. Written as DNA, the CDR3 is TGCAGTGTGGATCCGGGCGCTGCGGGGGCTGGGGCCAACGTCCTGACTTTC. The rearrangement joins TRBV29-1 to TRBJ2-6; TRBD2 aligns across 7 bases. CDR1 and CDR2 (germline): SQVTM, ANQGSEA. The CDR3 totals 17 residues.